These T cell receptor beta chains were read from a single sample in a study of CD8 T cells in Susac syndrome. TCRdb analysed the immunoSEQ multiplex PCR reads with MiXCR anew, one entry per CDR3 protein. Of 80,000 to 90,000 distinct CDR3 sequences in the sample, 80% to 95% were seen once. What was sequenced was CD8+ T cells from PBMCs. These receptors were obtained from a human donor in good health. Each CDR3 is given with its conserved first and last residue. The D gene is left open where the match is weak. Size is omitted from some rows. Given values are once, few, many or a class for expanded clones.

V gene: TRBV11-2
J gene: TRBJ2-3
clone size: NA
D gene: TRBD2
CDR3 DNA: TGTGCCAGCAGCTTAAGGGACCGGGACTATCAAACCCGGGGGACAGATACGCAGTATTTT
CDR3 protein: CASSLRDRDYQTRGTDTQYF

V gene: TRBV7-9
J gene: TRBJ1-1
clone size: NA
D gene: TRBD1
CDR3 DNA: TGTGCCAGCAGCTTAGCCCCCGGGACAGAACTACACACTGAAGCTTTCTTT
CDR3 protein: CASSLAPGTELHTEAFF

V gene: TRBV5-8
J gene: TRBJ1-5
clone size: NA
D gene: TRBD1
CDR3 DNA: TGTGCCAGCAGCTTGTTAGGGGGCCATAATAGCAATCAGCCCCAGCATTTT
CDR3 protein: CASSLLGGHNSNQPQHF

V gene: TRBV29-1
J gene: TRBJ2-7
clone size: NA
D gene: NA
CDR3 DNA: TGCAGCGTCAAATCGACAGGAACTACCTACGAGCAGTACTTC
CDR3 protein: CSVKSTGTTYEQYF

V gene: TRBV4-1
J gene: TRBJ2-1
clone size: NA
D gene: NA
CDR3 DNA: TGCGCCAGCAGCCATCCTTCGGATGAGCAGTTCTTC
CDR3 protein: CASSHPSDEQFF

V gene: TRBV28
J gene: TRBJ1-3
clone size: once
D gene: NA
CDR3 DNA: TGTGCCAGCAGTTTATTTGGGGGGCTAAGCTCTGGAAACACCATATATTTT
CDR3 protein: CASSLFGGLSSGNTIYF

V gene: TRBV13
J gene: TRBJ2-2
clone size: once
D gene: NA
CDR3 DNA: TGTGCCAGCAACAATAGAGTGACAGGCTGGGTGAACACCGGGGAGCTGTTTTTT
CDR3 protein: CASNNRVTGWVNTGELFF

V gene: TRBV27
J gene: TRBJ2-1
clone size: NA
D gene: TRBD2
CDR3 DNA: TGTGCCAGCAGTCCTACTAGCGGGAGGTACAATGAGCAGTTCTTC
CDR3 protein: CASSPTSGRYNEQFF

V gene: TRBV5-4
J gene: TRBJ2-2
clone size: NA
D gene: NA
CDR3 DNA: TGTGCCAGCAGCTTGGACCAGGGATGGACCGGGGAGCTGTTTTTT
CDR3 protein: CASSLDQGWTGELFF

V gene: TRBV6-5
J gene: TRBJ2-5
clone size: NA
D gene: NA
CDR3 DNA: TGTGCCAGCAGTTACCTGGGTGGAGAGACCCAGTACTTC
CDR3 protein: CASSYLGGETQYF

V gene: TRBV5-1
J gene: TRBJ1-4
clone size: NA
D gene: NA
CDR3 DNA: TGCGCCAGCAGCTTGGACCCAGATGAAAAACTGTTTTTT
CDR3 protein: CASSLDPDEKLFF

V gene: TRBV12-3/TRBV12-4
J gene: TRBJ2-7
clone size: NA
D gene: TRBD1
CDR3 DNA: TGTGCCAGCAGTTGGACAGGGCCCGCCTACGAGCAGTACTTC
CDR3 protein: CASSWTGPAYEQYF

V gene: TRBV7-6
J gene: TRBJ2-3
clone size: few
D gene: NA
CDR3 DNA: TGTGCCAGCAGCTTAGCGGGCTCTAGCACAGATACGCAGTATTTT
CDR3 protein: CASSLAGSSTDTQYF

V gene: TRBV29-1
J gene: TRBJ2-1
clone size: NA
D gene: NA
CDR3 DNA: TGCAGCGTTTGGAACGGGGCACCCTACAATGAGCAGTTCTTC
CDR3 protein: CSVWNGAPYNEQFF

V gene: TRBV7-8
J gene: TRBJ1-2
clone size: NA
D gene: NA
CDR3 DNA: TGTGCCAGCAGCTTAGCCCCCTTTTCTTATGGCTACACCTTC
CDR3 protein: CASSLAPFSYGYTF

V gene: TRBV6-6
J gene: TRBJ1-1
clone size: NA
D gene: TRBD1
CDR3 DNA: TGTGCCAGCAGTTACGGGACAGGGGGCCGGGGTGAAGCTTTCTTT
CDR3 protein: CASSYGTGGRGEAFF

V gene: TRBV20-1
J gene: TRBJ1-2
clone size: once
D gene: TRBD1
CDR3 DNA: TGCAGTGCGGAAGGACAGGACGACTATGGCTACACCTTC
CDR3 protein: CSAEGQDDYGYTF

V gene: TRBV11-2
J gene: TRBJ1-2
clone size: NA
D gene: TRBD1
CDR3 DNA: TGTGCCAGCAGCTTGGGACAGGGGGTCGACTATGGCTACACCTTC
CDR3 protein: CASSLGQGVDYGYTF

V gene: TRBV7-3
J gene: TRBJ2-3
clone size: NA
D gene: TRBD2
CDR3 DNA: TGTGCCAGCAGTCCTACTAGCGGGGCACATGGAGATACGCAGTATTTT
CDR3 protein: CASSPTSGAHGDTQYF

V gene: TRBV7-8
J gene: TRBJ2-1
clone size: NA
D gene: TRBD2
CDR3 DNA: TGTGCCAGCAGCCTCGCAGGCGGGGGGGCCTGGGAGCAGTTCTTC
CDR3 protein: CASSLAGGGAWEQFF

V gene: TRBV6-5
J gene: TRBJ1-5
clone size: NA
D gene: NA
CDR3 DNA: TGTGCCAGCAGTTTCATAGGGTGGGGAAGCAATCAGCCCCAGCATTTT
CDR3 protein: CASSFIGWGSNQPQHF

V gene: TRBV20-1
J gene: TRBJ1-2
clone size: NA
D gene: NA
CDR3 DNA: TGCAGTGCTCCACTAGGACAGACCTATGGCTACACCTTC
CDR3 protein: CSAPLGQTYGYTF

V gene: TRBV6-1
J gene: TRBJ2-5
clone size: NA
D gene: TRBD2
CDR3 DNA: TGTGCCAGCAGTACCCCTAGCGGGGGGCCACGAGAGACCCAGTACTTC
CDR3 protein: CASSTPSGGPRETQYF

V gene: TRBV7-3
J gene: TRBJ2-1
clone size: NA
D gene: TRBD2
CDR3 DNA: TGTGCCAGCAGCCCGAACCCGGGACTAGCTTTCAATGAGCAGTTCTTC
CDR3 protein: CASSPNPGLAFNEQFF